This TCR beta chain was obtained from a study of CD8 T cells in Susac syndrome. From germline, CDR1 is MDHEN and CDR2 SYDVKM. J gave up 4 bases and V 6 bases, and 8 bases lay outside the gene matches. The CDR3 spans 15 residues. Random hexamers were used to reverse transcribe an amount of roughly 0.45 to 1 ug RNA. TCRdb recomputed calls from the immunoSEQ multiplex PCR reads with MiXCR, one row per CDR3 protein. Counted here are fewer than 300,000 distinct CDR3 sequences, 80% to 90% occurring once; the ten biggest clones make up about 0.11%. The table lists this clonotype with a count of one. Isolation of CD8+ and CD4+ T cells was performed negatively, whereas enrichment of TEMRA cells was done by FACS.

The source is a human donor with multiple sclerosis. The chain combines TRBV28 with TRBJ2-1; 8 bases map to TRBD2. The specimen was CD8+ T cells from PBMCs. Here the CDR3 DNA reads TGTGCCAGCAGGCCCCGACTAGCGTATTACAATGAGCAGTTCTTC. This sequence encodes CASRPRLAYYNEQFF. Based on the CDR3 plus reference TRBV28 and TRBJ2-1, the full variable domain is DVKVTQSSRYLVKRTGEKVFLECVQDMDHENMFWYRQDPGLGLRLIYFSYDVKMKEKGDIPEGYSVSREKKERFSLILESASTNQTSMYLCASRPRLAYYNEQFFGPGTRLTVL.